This T cell receptor (beta chain) was profiled in a study of blood T cell repertoires in COVID-19. About the study: Sources were T cells, B-cell-depleted T cells, or PBMCs; the material itself was cDNA or gDNA.

Participants were aged roughly 18 to 90 years, lived in under 30 US areas, and enrolled virtually. Donors were grouped by their self-reported clinical history. In the source study's methods: Using reference gene primer amplification, nucleated cell counts were estimated. The assay was immunoSEQ multiplex PCR, and TCRdb's table has in-frame clones only and misses some. The D gene and trimming were derived from the DNA, and the V and J assignments and clone size from that table. The sample lists approximately 450,000 clones; nearly 90% were seen once. The sequenced sample consisted of PBMCs or T cells enriched from blood (not recorded which). This sequence was found in a woman aged 18-29 years with acute COVID-19.

CDR3 nucleotide sequence: TGTGCCAGCAGTTTAAAGGGACTTTACGAGTACGAGCAGTACTTC. Translating gives CASSLKGLYEYEQYF. The rearrangement joins TRBV27 to TRBJ2-7; tentative D call: TRBD2 (6 bases). This CDR3 has 15 residues. Germline V gene data show CDR1 as MNHEY and CDR2 as SMNVEV (reference sequence). V was trimmed by 2 bases and J by 4 bases, leaving 15 bases between them.